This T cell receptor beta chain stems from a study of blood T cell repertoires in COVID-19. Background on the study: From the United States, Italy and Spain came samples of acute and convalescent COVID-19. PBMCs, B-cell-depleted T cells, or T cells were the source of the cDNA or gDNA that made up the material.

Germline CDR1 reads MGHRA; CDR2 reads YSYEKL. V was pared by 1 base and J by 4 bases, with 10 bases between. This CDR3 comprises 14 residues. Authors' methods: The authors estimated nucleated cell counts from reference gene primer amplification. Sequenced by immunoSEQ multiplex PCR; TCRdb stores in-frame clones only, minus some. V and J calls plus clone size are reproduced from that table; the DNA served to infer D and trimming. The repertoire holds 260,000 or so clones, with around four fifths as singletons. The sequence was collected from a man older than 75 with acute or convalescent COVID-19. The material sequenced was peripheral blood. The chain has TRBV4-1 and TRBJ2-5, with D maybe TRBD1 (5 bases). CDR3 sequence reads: CASSQGAGPETQYF. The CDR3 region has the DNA TGCGCCAGCAGCCAAGGGGCAGGGCCAGAGACCCAGTACTTC.